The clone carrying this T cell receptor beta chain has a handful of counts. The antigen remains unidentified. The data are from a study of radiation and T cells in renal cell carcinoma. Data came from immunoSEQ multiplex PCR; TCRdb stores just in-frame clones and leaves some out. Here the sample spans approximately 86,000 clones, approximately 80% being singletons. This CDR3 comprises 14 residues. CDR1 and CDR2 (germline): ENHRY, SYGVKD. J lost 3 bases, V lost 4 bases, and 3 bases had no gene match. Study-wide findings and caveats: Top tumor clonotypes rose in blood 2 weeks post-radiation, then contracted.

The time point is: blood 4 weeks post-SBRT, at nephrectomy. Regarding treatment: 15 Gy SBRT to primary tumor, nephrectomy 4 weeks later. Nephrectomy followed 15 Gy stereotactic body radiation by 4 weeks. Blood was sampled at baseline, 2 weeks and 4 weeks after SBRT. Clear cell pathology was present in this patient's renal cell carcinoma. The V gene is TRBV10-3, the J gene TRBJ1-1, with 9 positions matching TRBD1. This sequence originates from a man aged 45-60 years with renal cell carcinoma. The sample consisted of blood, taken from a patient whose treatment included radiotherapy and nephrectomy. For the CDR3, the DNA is TGTGCCATCAGTGTCCGACAGGGGGACACTGAAGCTTTCTTT. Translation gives CAISVRQGDTEAFF.